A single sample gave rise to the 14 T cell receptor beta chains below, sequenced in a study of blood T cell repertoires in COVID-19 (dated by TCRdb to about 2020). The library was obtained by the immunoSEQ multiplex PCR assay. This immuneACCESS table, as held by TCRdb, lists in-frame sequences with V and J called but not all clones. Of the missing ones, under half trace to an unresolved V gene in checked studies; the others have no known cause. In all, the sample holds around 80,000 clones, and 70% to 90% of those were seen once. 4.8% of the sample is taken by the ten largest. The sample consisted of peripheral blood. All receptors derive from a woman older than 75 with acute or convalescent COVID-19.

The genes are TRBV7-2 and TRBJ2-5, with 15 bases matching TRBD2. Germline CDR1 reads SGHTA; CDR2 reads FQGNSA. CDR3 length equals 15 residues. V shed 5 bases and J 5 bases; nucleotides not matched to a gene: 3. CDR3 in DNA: TGTGCCAGCAGCAGGACTAGCGGGAGGGTTGAGACCCAGTACTTC. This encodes CASSRTSGRVETQYF.

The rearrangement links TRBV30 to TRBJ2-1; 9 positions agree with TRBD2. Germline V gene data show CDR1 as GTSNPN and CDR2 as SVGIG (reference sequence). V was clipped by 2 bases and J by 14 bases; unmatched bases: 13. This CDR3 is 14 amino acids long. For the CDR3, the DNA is TGTGCCTGGAGTTTACCGGGACTAGCCGTCGGGGAGTTCTTC. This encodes CAWSLPGLAVGEFF.

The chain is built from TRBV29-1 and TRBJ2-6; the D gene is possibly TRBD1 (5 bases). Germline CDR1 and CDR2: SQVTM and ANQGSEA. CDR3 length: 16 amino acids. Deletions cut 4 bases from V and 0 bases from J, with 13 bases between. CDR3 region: CSVAVRDHSGANVLTF. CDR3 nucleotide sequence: TGCAGCGTTGCCGTCAGGGATCACTCTGGGGCCAACGTCCTGACTTTC.

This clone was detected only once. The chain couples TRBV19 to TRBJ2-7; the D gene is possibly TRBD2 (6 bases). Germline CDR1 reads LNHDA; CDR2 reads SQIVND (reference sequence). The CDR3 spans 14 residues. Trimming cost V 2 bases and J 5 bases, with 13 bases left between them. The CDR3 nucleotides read TGTGCCAGTAGTATACGCCGGGAGTCCAACGAGCAGTACTTC. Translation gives CASSIRRESNEQYF.

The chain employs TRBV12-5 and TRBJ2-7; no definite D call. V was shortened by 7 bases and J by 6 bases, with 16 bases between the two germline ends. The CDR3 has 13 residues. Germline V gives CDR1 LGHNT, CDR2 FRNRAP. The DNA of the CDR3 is TGTGCTAGTGCCCCAGGCTCTCCTGGCGAGCAGTACTTC. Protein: CASAPGSPGEQYF. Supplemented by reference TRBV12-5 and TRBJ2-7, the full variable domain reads DARVTQTPRHKVTEMGQEVTMRCQPILGHNTVFWYRQTMMQGLELLAYFRNRAPLDDSGMPKDRFSAEMPDATLATLKIQPSEPRDSAVYFCASAPGSPGEQYFGPGTRLTVT.

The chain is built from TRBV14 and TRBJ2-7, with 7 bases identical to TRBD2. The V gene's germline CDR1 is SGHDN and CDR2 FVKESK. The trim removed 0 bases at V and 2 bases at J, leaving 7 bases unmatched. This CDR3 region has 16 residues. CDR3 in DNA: TGTGCCAGCAGCCAAGATTTAACTAGCGTAGCCTACGAGCAGTACTTC. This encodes CASSQDLTSVAYEQYF. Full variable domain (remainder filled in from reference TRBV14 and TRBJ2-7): EAGVTQFPSHSVIEKGQTVTLRCDPISGHDNLYWYRRVMGKEIKFLLHFVKESKQDESGMPNNRFLAERTGGTYSTLKVQPAELEDSGVYFCASSQDLTSVAYEQYFGPGTRLTVT.

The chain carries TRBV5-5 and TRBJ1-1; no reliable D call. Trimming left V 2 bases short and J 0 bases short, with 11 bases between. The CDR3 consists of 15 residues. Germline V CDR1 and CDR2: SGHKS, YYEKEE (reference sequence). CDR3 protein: CASSLESRMNTEAFF. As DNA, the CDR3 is TGTGCCAGCAGCTTAGAAAGTAGAATGAACACTGAAGCTTTCTTT.

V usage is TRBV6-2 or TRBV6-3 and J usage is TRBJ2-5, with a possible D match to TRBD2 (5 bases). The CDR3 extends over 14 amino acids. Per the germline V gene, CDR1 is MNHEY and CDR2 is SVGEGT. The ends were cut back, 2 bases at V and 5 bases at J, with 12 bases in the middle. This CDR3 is CASSYRAGGETQYF. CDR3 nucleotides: TGTGCCAGCAGTTACCGGGCCGGCGGGGAGACCCAGTACTTC.

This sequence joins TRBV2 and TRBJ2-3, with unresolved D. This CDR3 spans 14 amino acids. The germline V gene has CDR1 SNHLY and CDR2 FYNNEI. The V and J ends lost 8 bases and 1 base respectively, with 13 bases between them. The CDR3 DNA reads TGTGCCAGCTACGAGGAGTCGGGCACAGATACGCAGTATTTT. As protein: CASYEESGTDTQYF.

CDR3 residues: CASSLIRESGGELFF. CDR3 DNA sequence: TGTGCCAGCAGCTTGATACGGGAGTCGGGCGGGGAGCTGTTTTTT. J is TRBJ2-2 and V is TRBV5-4; D may be TRBD2 (6 bases). Between the trimmed V and J ends, which lost 1 base and 7 bases, there was a span of 14 bases. Germline V gene lookup returns CDR1 SGHNT and CDR2 YYREEE (reference sequence). CDR3 length equals 15 residues.

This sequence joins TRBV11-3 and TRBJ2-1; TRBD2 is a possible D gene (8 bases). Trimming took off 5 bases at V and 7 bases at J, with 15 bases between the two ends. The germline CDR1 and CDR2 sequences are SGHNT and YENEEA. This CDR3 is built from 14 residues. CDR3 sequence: CASSPGGTSNEQFF. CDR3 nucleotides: TGTGCCAGCAGCCCAGGGGGGACTAGTAATGAGCAGTTCTTC.

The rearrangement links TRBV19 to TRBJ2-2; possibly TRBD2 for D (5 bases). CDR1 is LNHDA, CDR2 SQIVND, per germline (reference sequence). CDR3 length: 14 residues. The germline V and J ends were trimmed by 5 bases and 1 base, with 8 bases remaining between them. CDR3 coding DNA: TGTGCCAGTAGTCGGGGATGGAACACCGGGGAGCTGTTTTTT. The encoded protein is CASSRGWNTGELFF.

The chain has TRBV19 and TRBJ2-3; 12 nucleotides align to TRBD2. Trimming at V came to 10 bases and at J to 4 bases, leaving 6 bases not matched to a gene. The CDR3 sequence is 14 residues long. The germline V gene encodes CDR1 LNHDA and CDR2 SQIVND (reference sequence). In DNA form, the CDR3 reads TGTGCCACCTCGACTAGCGGGGGATCAGATACGCAGTATTTT. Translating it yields CATSTSGGSDTQYF.

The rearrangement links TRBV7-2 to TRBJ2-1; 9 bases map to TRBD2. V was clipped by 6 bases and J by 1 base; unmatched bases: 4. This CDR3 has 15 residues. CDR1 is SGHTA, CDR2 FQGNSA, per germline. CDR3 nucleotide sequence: TGTGCCAGCAGAGGAGCGGGAGGTTCCTACAATGAGCAGTTCTTC. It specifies CASRGAGGSYNEQFF.